This TCR beta chain was documented in a study of cytomegalovirus exposure and HLA in healthy donors. Study outcomes and limitations: Cytomegalovirus status was reportedly diagnosed by the classifier with high specificity and sensitivity.

Both 60 Vbeta primers and 13 Jbeta primers went into the PCR. Measured with immunoSEQ multiplex PCR; TCRdb has only the in-frame clones, and not every one. The data hold 190,000 or so clones, with around 86% observed a single time. The CDR3 has 15 amino acids. The V end was cut by 4 bases, the J end by 0 bases, with 13 bases between. CDR1 and CDR2 from the germline V gene are MGHRA and YSYEKL. This clone has a single count. Its target is unknown. What was sequenced was PBMCs. The genes are TRBV4-1 and TRBJ2-7, with D maybe TRBD2 (5 bases). The clonotype was recovered from a man aged 50-59 years in good health and CMV-seronegative. The CDR3 loop reads CASSRSLEGSYEQYF. In DNA, the CDR3 is TGCGCCAGCAGCCGGAGCCTTGAGGGCTCCTACGAGCAGTACTTC.